Shown below are 6 T cell receptor beta chains from a single sample sequenced in a study of blood T cell repertoires in COVID-19. Some clones are missing from TCRdb's copy, which holds only in-frame ones; the method was immunoSEQ multiplex PCR. The profile covers over 200,000 clones, with 88% appearing a single time and around 0.7% taken by the ten largest. Sequenced material: peripheral blood. These receptors originate from a human donor in a cohort sampled during active COVID-19.

The chain combines TRBV7-2 with TRBJ2-7; D unclear. Trimming removed 1 base from V and 6 bases from J, with 7 bases in between. The CDR3 spans 12 residues. Germline values: CDR1 SGHTA, CDR2 FQGNSA. The CDR3 DNA reads TGTGCCAGCAGCTTAGACAGTCCCGAGCAGTACTTC. Translated, it gives CASSLDSPEQYF.

This chain joins TRBV20-1 and TRBJ1-1; possibly TRBD1 for D (5 bases). The CDR3 is 10 residues long. Germline loops: CDR1 DFQATT, CDR2 SNEGSKA (reference sequence). Trimming shortened V by 5 bases and J by 10 bases, and 11 bases separated the two germline ends. CDR3 DNA: TGCAGTGCTCTCACAGGCCGAGCTTTCTTT. Amino acid sequence: CSALTGRAFF.

The rearrangement uses TRBV27 and TRBJ2-3, with 7 bases aligning to TRBD2. Per the germline V gene, CDR1 is MNHEY and CDR2 is SMNVEV (reference sequence). V trimming: 2 bases; J trimming: 5 bases; junction bases outside the gene matches: 7. The CDR3 runs 15 residues. CDR3 sequence: CASSLGAGAGDTQYF. The CDR3 bases are TGTGCCAGCAGTTTAGGGGCGGGAGCCGGAGATACGCAGTATTTT.

Only a few counts were recorded for this clone. This chain connects TRBV27 to TRBJ2-2, with TRBD2 as a possible D gene (5 bases). This CDR3 has 12 residues. Germline lookup yields CDR1 MNHEY and CDR2 SMNVEV (reference sequence). The V end lost 6 bases, the J end lost 5 bases, and 7 bases lay between the germline ends. The CDR3 sequence: CASRTRTGELFF. The CDR3 nucleotides are TGTGCCAGCAGAACTAGGACCGGGGAGCTGTTTTTT.

This clone is a singleton in its sample. The V gene is TRBV10-2, the J gene TRBJ2-3, with 13 bases that match TRBD2. Germline trimming cut 3 bases from V and 3 bases from J; bases unmatched to any gene: 3. This CDR3 comprises 16 residues. The germline CDR1 and CDR2 sequences are WSHSY and SAAADI. CDR3 in DNA: TGCGCCAGCAGTGAACTAGCGGGGGGGGGTACAGATACGCAGTATTTT. Its protein is CASSELAGGGTDTQYF.

The rearrangement links TRBV6-2 or TRBV6-3 to TRBJ1-1; D not resolved. The ends were cut back, 4 bases at V and 0 bases at J, with 9 bases in the middle. This CDR3 has 14 residues. Germline lookup yields CDR1 MNHEY and CDR2 SVGEGT. In DNA form, the CDR3 reads TGTGCCAGCAGTTCCCCAGATCTGAACACTGAAGCTTTCTTT. It yields the protein CASSSPDLNTEAFF.